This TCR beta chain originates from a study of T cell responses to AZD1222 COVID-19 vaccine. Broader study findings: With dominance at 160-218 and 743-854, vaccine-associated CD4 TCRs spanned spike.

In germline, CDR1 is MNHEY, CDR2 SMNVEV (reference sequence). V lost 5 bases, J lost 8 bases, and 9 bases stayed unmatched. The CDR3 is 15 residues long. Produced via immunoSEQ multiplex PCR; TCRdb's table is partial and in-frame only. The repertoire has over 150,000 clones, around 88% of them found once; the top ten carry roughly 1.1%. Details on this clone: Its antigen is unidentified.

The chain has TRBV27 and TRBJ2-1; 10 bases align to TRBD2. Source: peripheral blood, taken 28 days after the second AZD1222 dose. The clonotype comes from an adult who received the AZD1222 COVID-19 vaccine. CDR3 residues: CASSPLLAGFYEQFF. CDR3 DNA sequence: TGTGCCAGCAGTCCCCTACTAGCGGGGTTTTATGAGCAGTTCTTC.